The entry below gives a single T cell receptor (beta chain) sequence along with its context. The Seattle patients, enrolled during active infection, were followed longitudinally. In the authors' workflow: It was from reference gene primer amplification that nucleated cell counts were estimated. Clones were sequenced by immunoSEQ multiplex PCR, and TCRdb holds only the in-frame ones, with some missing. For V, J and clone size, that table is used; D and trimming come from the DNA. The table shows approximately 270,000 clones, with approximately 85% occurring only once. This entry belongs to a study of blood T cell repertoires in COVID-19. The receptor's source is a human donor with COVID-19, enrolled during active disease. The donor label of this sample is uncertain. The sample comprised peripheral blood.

In nucleotides, the CDR3 is TGTGCCAGTAAGGGGGATCGCTCTGGAAACACCATATATTTT. Translating gives CASKGDRSGNTIYF. This chain uses TRBV19 with TRBJ1-3; a weak D match, TRBD1 (6 bases). The CDR3 is 14 amino acids. Trimming left V 7 bases short and J 0 bases short, with 10 bases between. Germline CDR1 and CDR2: LNHDA and SQIVND (reference sequence). The complete variable domain, with remaining parts taken from reference TRBV19 and TRBJ1-3, reads DGGITQSPKYLFRKEGQNVTLSCEQNLNHDAMYWYRQDPGQGLRLIYYSQIVNDFQKGDIAEGYSVSREKKESFPLTVTSAQKNPTAFYLCASKGDRSGNTIYFGEGSWLTVV.